The entry below gives a single T cell receptor (beta chain) sequence along with its context. Here immunoSEQ multiplex PCR was the method, and the copy in TCRdb shows in-frame clones only, minus some. Of 150,000 to 200,000 clones in the sample, roughly 78% were seen once. This record belongs to a study of blood T cell repertoires in COVID-19. Study-level information: The samples span acute and convalescent COVID-19 from the United States, Italy and Spain. T cells, B-cell-depleted T cells, or PBMCs provided the cDNA or gDNA that served as material.

The V gene's germline CDR1 is MNHEY and CDR2 SMNVEV (reference sequence). The CDR3 has 15 amino acids. The V and J ends lost 3 bases and 4 bases respectively, with 16 bases between them. This chain links TRBV27 with TRBJ2-7; perhaps TRBD1 as D (5 bases). This sequence was found in a woman aged 60-70 years with COVID-19, enrolled during active disease. What was sequenced was peripheral blood. In nucleotides, the CDR3 is TGTGCCAGCAGTTTCGGGCAGGGTCGTATGTACGAGCAGTACTTC. This sequence encodes CASSFGQGRMYEQYF.